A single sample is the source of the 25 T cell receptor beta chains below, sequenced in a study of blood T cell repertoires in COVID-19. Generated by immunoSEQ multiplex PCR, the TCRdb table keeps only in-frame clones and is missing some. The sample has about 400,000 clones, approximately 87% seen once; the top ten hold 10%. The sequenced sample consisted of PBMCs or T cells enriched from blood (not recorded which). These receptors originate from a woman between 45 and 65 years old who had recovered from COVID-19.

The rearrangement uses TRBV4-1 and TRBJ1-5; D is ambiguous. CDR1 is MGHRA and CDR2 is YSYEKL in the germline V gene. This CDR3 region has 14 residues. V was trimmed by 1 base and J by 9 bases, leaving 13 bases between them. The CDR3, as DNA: TGCGCCAGCAGCCAAGGGCCCCTCGGAGGGCCCCAGCATTTT. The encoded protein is CASSQGPLGGPQHF.

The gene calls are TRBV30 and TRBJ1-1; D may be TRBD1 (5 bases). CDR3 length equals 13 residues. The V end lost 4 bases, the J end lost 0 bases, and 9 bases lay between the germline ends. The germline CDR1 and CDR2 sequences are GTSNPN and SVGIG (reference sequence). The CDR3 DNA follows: TGTGCCTGGAAGGAGGGGATGAACACTGAAGCTTTCTTT. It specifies CAWKEGMNTEAFF. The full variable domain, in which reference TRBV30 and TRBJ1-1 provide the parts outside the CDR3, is SQTIHQWPATLVQPVGSPLSLECTVEGTSNPNLYWYRQAAGRGLQLLFYSVGIGQISSEVPQNLSASRPQDRQFILSSKKLLLSDSGFYLCAWKEGMNTEAFFGQGTRLTVV.

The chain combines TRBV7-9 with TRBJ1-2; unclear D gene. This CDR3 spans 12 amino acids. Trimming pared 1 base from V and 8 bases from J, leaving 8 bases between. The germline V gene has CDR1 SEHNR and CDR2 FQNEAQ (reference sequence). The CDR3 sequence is CASSLGLEGYTF. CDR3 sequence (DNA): TGTGCCAGCAGCTTAGGTCTCGAGGGCTACACCTTC. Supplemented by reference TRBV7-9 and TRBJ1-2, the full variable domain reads DTGVSQNPRHKITKRGQNVTFRCDPISEHNRLYWYRQTLGQGPEFLTYFQNEAQLEKSRLLSDRFSAERPKGSFSTLEIQRTEQGDSAMYLCASSLGLEGYTFGSGTRLTVV.

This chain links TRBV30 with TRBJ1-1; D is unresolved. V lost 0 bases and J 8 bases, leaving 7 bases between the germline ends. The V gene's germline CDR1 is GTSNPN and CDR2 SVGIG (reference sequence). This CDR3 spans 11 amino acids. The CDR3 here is CAWSVKLEAFF. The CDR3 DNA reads TGTGCCTGGAGTGTAAAGCTCGAAGCTTTCTTT.

The CDR3 here is CASSHETGPPQPQHF. The CDR3 DNA reads TGCGCCAGCAGCCACGAGACAGGCCCGCCCCAGCCCCAGCATTTT. The chain recombines TRBV4-1 with TRBJ1-5; a weak D match, TRBD1 (6 bases). The length of the CDR3 is 15 residues. Trimming removed 3 bases from V and 7 bases from J, with 16 bases in between. The germline V gene encodes CDR1 MGHRA and CDR2 YSYEKL.

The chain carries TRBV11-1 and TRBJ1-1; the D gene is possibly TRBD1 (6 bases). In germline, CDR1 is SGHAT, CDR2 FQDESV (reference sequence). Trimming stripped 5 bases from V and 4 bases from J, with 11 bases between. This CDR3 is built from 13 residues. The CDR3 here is CASSPDRFTEAFF. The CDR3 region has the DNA TGTGCCAGCAGCCCTGACAGGTTCACTGAAGCTTTCTTT.

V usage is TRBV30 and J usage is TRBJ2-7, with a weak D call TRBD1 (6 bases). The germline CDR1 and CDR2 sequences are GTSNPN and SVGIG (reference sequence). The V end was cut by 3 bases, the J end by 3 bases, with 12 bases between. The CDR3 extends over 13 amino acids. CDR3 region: CAWSAGAGYEQYF. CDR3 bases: TGTGCCTGGAGCGCAGGGGCCGGCTACGAGCAGTACTTC.

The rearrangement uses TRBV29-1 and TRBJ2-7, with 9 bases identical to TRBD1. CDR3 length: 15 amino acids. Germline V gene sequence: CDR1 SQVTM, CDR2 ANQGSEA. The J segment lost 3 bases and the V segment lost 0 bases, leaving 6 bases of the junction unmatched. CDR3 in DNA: TGCAGCGTTGAAGATCCGGGACAGGGTATCTACGAGCAGTACTTC. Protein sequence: CSVEDPGQGIYEQYF.

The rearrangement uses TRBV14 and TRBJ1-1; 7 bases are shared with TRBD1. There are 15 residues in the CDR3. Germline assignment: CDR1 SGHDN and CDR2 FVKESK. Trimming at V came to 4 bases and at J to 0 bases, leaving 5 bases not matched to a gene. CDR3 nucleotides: TGTGCCAGCAGCCCGGGACAGTCCATGAACACTGAAGCTTTCTTT. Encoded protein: CASSPGQSMNTEAFF.

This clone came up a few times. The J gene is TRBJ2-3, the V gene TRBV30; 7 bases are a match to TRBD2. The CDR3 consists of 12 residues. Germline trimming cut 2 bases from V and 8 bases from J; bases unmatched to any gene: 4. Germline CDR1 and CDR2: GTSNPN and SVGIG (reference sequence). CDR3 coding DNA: TGTGCCTGGAGTCAACCGGGGGGTACGCAGTATTTT. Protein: CAWSQPGGTQYF.

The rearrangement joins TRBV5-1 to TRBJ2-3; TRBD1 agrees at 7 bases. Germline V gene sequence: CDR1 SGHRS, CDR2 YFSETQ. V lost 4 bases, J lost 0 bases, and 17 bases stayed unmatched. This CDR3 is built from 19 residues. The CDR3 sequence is CASSPQPTGKGVSTDTQYF. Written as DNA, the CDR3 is TGCGCCAGCAGCCCCCAACCGACAGGGAAGGGGGTGAGCACAGATACGCAGTATTTT.

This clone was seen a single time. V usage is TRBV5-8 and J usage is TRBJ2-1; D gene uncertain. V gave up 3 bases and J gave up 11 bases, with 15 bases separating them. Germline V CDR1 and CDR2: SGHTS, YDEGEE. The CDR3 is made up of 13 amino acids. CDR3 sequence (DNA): TGTGCCAGCAGCTCCCCTGTGGCACGCCAGCAGTTCTTC. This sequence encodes CASSSPVARQQFF.

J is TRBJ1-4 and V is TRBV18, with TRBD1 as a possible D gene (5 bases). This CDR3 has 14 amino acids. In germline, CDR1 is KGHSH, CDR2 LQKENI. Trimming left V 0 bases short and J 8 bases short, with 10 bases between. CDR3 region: CASSPPNRGEKLFF. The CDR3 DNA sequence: TGTGCCAGCTCACCACCCAATAGGGGCGAAAAACTGTTTTTT.

The CDR3 spells CASSLSQGSAFF. Here the CDR3 DNA reads TGTGCCAGCAGTTTGAGTCAGGGCTCGGCTTTCTTT. This chain uses TRBV12-3 or TRBV12-4 with TRBJ1-1, with D maybe TRBD1 (5 bases). The CDR3 totals 12 residues. V gave up 3 bases and J gave up 11 bases, with 13 bases separating them.

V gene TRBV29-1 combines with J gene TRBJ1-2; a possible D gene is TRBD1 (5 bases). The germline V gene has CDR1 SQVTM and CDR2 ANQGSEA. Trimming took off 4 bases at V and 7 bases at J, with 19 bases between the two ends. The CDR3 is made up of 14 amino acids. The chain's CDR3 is CSVGSSLGAGGYTF. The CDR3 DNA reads TGCAGCGTTGGATCCTCCCTAGGGGCCGGTGGCTACACCTTC.

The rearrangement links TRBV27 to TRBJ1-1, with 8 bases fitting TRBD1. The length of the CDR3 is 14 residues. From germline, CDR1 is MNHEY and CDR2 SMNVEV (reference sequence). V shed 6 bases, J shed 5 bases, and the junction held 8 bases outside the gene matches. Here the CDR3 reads CASRPNRGWTEAFF. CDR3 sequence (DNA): TGTGCCAGCAGGCCCAACAGGGGGTGGACTGAAGCTTTCTTT.

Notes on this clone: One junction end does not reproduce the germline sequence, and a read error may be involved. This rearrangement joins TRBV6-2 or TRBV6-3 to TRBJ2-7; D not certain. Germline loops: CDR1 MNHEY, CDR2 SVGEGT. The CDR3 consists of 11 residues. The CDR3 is CASSLSHEQYF. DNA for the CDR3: TGTGCCAGCAGTCTCTCCCACGAGCAGTACTTC.

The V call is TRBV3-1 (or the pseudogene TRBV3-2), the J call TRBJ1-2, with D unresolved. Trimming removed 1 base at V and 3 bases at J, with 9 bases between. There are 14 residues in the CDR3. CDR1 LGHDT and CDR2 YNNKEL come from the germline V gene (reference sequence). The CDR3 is CASSQVLGDYGYTF. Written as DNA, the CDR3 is TGTGCCAGCAGCCAAGTACTCGGGGACTATGGCTACACCTTC.

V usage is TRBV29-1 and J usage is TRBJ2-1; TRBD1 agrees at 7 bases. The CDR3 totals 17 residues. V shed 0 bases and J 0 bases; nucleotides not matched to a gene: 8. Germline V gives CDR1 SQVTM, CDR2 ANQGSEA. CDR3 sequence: CSVEEGGVYLSYNEQFF. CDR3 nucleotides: TGCAGCGTTGAAGAAGGGGGCGTCTATCTCTCCTACAATGAGCAGTTCTTC.

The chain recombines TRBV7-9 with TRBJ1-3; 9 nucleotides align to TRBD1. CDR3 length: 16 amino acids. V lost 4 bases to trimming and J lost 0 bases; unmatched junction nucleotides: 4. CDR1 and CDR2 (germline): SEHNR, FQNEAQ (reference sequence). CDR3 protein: CASSSQGALSGNTIYF. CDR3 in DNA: TGTGCCAGCAGCTCACAGGGGGCCCTCTCTGGAAACACCATATATTTT.

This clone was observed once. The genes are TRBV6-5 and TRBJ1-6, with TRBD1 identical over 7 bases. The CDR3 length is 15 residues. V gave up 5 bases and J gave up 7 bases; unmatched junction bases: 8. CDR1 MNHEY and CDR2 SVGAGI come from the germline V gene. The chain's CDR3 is CASSKTGTANSPLHF. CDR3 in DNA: TGTGCCAGCAGTAAGACCGGGACAGCAAATTCACCCCTCCACTTT.

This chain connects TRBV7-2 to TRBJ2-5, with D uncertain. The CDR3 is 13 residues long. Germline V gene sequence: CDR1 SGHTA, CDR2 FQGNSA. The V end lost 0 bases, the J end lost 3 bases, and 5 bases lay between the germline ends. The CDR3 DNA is TGTGCCAGCAGCTTAGCCATAGAAGAGACCCAGTACTTC. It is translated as CASSLAIEETQYF.

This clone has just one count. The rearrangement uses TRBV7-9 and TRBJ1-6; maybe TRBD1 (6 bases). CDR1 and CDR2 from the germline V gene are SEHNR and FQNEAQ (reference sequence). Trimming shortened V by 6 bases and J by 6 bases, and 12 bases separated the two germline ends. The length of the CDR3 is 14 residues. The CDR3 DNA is TGTGCCAGCAGGCCTGGGACACCTAATTCACCCCTCCACTTT. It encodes CASRPGTPNSPLHF.

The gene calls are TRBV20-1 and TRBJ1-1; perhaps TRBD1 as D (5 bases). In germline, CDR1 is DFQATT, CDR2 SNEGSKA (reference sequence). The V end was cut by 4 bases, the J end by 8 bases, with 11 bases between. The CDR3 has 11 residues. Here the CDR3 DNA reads TGCAGTGCTATTTGGGGGAGGGAAGCTTTCTTT. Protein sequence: CSAIWGREAFF.

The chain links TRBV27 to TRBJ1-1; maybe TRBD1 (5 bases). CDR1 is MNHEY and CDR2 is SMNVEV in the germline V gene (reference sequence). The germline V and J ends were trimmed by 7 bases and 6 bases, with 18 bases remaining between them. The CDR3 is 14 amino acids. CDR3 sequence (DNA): TGTGCCAGCAATTCCCAGGGAGGTTTACCTGAAGCTTTCTTT. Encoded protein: CASNSQGGLPEAFF.